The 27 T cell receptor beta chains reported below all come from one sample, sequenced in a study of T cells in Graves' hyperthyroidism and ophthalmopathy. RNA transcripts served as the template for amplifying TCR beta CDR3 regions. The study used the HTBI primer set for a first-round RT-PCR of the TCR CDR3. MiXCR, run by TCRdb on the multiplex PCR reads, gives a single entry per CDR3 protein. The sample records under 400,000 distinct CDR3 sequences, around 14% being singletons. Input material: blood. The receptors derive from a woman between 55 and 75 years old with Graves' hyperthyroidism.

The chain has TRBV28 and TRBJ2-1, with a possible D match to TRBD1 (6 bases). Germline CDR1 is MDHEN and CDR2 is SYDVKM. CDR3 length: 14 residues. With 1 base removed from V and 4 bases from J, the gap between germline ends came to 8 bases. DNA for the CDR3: TGTGCCAGCAGTTTATTGACAGGATACAATGAGCAGTTCTTC. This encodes CASSLLTGYNEQFF.

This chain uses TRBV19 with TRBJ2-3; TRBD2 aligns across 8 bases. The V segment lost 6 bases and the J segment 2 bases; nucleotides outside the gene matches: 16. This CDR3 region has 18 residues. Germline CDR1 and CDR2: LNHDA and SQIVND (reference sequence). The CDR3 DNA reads TGTGCCAGTAGCAAGCGGGAGAGGTGGGAACGGGACACAGATACGCAGTATTTT. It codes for CASSKRERWERDTDTQYF.

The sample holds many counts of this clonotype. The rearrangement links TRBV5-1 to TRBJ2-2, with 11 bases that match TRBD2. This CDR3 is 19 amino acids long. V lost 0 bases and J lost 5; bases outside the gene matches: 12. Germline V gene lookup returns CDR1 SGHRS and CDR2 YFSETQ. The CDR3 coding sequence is TGCGCCAGCAGCTTGGCTGGACTAGCGGGCCGAAAGGGGACCGGGGAGCTGTTTTTT. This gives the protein CASSLAGLAGRKGTGELFF.

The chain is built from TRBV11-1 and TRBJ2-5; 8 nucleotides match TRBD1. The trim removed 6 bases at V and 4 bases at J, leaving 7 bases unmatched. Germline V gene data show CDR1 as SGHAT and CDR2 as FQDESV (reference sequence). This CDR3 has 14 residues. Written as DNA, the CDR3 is TGTGCCAGCAGATCGGACAGGGTCAGAGAGACCCAGTACTTC. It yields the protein CASRSDRVRETQYF.

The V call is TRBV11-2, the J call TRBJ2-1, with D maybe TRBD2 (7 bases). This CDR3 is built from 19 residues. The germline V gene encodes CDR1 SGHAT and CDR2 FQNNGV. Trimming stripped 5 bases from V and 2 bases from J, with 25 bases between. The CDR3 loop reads CASSVVGGGRAGTYNEQFF. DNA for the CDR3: TGTGCCAGCAGCGTCGTTGGGGGGGGCCGGGCGGGGACCTACAATGAGCAGTTCTTC.

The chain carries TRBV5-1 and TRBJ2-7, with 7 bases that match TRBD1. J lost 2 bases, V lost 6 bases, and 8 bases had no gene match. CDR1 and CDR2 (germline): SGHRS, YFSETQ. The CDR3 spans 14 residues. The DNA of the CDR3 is TGCGCCAGCAAACCAACAGGGGCGGCCTACGAGCAGTACTTC. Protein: CASKPTGAAYEQYF.

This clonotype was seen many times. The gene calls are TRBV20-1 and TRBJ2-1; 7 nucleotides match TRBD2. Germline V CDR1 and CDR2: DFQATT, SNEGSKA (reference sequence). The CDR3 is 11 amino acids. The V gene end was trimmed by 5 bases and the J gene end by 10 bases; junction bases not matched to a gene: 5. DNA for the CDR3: TGCAGTGCTGGGGGGGGATGGGAGCAGTTCTTC. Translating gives CSAGGGWEQFF.

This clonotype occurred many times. CDR3 region: CSARDNLAANTEAFF. For the CDR3, the DNA is TGCAGTGCTAGAGATAATTTGGCAGCGAACACTGAAGCTTTCTTT. This chain connects TRBV20-1 to TRBJ1-1; no definite D call. V lost 0 bases and J 1 base, leaving 12 bases between the germline ends. CDR1 DFQATT and CDR2 SNEGSKA come from the germline V gene (reference sequence). The CDR3 runs to 15 residues.

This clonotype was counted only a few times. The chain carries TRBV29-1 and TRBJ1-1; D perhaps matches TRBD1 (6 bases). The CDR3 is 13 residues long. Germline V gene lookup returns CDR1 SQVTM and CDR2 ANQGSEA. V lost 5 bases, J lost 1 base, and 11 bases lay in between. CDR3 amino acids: CSVQGITNTEAFF. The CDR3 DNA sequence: TGCAGCGTTCAGGGGATTACGAACACTGAAGCTTTCTTT.

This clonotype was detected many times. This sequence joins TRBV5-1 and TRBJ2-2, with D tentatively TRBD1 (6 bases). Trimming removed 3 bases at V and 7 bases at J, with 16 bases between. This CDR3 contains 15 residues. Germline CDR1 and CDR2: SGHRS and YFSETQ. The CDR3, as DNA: TGCGCCAGCAGCTGGAGTACAGGGAATAGCGGGGAGCTGTTTTTT. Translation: CASSWSTGNSGELFF. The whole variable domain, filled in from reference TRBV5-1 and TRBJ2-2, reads KAGVTQTPRYLIKTRGQQVTLSCSPISGHRSVSWYQQTPGQGLQFLFEYFSETQRNKGNFPGRFSGRQFSNSRSEMNVSTLELGDSALYLCASSWSTGNSGELFFGEGSRLTVL.

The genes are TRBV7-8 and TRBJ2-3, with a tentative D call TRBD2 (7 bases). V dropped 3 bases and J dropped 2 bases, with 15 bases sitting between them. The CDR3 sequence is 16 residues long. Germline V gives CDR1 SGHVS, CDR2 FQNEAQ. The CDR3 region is CASSLGGGAYTDTQYF. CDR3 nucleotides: TGTGCCAGCAGCTTGGGGGGGGGGGCGTACACAGATACGCAGTATTTT.

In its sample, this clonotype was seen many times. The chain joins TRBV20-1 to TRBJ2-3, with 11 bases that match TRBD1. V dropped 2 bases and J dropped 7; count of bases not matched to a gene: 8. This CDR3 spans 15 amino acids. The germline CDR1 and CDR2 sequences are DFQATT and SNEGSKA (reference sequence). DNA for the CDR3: TGCAGTGCTAGACCGCCGGACAGGGGGCACAATACGCAGTATTTT. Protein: CSARPPDRGHNTQYF.

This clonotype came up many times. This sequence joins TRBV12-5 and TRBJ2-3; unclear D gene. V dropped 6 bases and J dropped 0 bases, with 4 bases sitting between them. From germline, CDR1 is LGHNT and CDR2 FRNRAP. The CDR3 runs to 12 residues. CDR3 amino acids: CASGLSTDTQYF. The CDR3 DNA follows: TGTGCTAGTGGGCTAAGCACAGATACGCAGTATTTT.

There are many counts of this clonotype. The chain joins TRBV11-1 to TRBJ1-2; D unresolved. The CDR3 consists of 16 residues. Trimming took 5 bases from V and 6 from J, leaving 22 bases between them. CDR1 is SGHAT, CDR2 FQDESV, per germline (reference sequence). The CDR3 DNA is TGTGCCAGCAGCCCTCGCTGGGCAGCCCGGCGGGATGGCTACACCTTC. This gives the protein CASSPRWAARRDGYTF.

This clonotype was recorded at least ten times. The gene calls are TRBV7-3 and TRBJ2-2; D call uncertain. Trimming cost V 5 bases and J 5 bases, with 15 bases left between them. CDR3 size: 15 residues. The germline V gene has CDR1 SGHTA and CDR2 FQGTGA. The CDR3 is CASSPTGRRTGELFF. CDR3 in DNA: TGTGCCAGCAGCCCGACCGGAAGGCGGACCGGGGAGCTGTTTTTT.

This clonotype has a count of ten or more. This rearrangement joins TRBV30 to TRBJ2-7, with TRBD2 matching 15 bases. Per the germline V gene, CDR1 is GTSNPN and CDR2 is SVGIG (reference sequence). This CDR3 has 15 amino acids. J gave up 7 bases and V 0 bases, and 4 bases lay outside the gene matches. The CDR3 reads CAWSVGLAGGREQYF. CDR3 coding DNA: TGTGCCTGGAGTGTAGGACTAGCGGGAGGGCGAGAGCAGTACTTC.

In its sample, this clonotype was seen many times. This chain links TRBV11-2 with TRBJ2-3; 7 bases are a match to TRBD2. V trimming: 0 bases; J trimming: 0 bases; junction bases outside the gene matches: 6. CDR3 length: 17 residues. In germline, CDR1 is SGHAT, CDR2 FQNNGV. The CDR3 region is CASSLDVSGHSTDTQYF. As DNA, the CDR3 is TGTGCCAGCAGCTTAGATGTTAGCGGGCATAGCACAGATACGCAGTATTTT.

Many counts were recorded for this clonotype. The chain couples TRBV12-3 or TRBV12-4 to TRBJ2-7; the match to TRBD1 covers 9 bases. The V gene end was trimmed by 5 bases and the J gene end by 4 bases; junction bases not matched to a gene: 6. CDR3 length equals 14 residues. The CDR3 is CASSPPQGAYEQYF. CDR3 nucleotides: TGTGCCAGCAGTCCACCACAGGGGGCTTACGAGCAGTACTTC.

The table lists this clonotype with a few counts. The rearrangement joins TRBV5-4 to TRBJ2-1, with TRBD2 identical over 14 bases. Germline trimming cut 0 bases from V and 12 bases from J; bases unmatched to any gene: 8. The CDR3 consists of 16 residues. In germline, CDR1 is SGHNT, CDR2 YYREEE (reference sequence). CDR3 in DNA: TGTGCCAGCAGCTTGGAGACTAGCGGGAGGGTTGCTGGGCAGTTCTTC. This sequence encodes CASSLETSGRVAGQFF.

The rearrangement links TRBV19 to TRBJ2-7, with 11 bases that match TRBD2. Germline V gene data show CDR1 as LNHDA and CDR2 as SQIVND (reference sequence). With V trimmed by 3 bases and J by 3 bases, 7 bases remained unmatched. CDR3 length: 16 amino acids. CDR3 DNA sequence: TGTGCCAGTAGTATCGAGACTAGCGGGGTCGGCTACGAGCAGTACTTC. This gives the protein CASSIETSGVGYEQYF.

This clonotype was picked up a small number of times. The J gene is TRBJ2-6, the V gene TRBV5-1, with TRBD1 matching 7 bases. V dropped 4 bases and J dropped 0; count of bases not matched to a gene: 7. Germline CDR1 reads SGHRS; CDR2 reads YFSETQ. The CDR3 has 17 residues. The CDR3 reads CASSPGTASSGANVLTF. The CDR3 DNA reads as TGCGCCAGCAGCCCCGGGACAGCTAGCTCTGGGGCCAACGTCCTGACTTTC.

The CDR3 region is CASSRLAGGGTGELFF. The CDR3 nucleotides are TGCGCCAGCAGCAGACTAGCGGGAGGGGGCACCGGGGAGCTGTTTTTT. The chain recombines TRBV5-1 with TRBJ2-2; 14 bases match TRBD2. The CDR3 totals 16 residues. Germline CDR1 is SGHRS and CDR2 is YFSETQ. Losses at the gene ends were 4 bases for V and 4 bases for J; bases not matched to a gene: 3. Variable domain in full (rest from reference TRBV5-1 and TRBJ2-2): KAGVTQTPRYLIKTRGQQVTLSCSPISGHRSVSWYQQTPGQGLQFLFEYFSETQRNKGNFPGRFSGRQFSNSRSEMNVSTLELGDSALYLCASSRLAGGGTGELFFGEGSRLTVL.

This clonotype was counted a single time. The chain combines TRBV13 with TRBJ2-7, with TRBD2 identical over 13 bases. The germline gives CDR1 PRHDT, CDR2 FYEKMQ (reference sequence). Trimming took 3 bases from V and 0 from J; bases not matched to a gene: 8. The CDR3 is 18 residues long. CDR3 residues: CASSLGLAGSHFSYEQYF. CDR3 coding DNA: TGTGCCAGCAGCTTGGGACTAGCGGGAAGTCATTTCTCCTACGAGCAGTACTTC.

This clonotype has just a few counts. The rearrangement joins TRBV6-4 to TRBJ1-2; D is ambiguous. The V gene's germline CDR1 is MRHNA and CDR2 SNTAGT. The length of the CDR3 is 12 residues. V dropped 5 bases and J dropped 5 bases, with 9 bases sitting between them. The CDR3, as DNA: TGTGCCAGCAGTAACGGACGGTATGGCTACACCTTC. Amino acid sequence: CASSNGRYGYTF.

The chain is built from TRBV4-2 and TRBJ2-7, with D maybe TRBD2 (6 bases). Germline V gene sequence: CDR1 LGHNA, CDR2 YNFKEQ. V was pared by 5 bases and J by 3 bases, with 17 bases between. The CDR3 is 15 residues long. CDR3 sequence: CASSNAGLAHYEQYF. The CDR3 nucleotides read TGTGCCAGCAGCAACGCGGGACTGGCCCACTACGAGCAGTACTTC.

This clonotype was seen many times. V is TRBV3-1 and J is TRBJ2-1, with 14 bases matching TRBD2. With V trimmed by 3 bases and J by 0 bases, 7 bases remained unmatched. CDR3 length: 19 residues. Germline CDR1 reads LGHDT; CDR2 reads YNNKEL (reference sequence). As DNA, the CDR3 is TGTGCCAGCAGCCACCCCGGGACTAGCGGGAGAAGCTCCTACAATGAGCAGTTCTTC. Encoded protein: CASSHPGTSGRSSYNEQFF.

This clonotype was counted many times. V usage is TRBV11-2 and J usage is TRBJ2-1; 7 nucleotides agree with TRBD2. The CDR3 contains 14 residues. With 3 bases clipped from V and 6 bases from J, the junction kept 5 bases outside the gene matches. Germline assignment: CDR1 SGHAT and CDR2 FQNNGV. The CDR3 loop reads CASSFIRGGNEQFF. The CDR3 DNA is TGTGCCAGCAGCTTTATCCGCGGGGGCAATGAGCAGTTCTTC.